A single sample is the source of the 9 T cell receptor beta chains below, sequenced in a study of CD8+CD57+ T cells in acquired aplastic anemia. The template used for profiling TCR beta VDJ and CDR3 was genomic DNA. MiXCR, applied by TCRdb to the reads, yields one record per CDR3 protein. Of 250,000 to 300,000 distinct CDR3 sequences listed, 55% to 65% were seen once; the top ten hold 6.5% to 10%. Sequenced: sorted CD4+, CD8+, or CD8+CD57+ T cells (not recorded which) from PBMCs. These receptors all stem from a human donor with severe aplastic anemia or a healthy control (not recorded which).

The chain joins TRBV15 to TRBJ1-1; D gene unclear. The CDR3 totals 13 residues. Germline values: CDR1 LNHNV, CDR2 YYDKDF (reference sequence). Trimming stripped 7 bases from V and 0 bases from J, with 9 bases between. The CDR3: CATTFSLNTEAFF. The CDR3 DNA sequence: TGTGCCACCACCTTCAGTCTGAACACTGAAGCTTTCTTT.

As for this clonotype: Germline is not matched at one junction end, which may reflect a read error. The rearrangement uses TRBV3-1 and TRBJ1-1, with 9 nucleotides matching TRBD1. The CDR3 contains 14 residues. In germline, CDR1 is LGHDT, CDR2 YNNKEL (reference sequence). CDR3: CACSHEGQGTEAFF. The CDR3 DNA reads as TGTGCCTGCAGCCATGAGGGACAGGGCACTGAAGCTTTCTTT.

This clonotype was seen many times. J is TRBJ1-6 and V is TRBV7-8; D is possibly TRBD1 (5 bases). V lost 4 bases to trimming and J lost 11 bases, with 15 bases between them. The CDR3 length is 14 residues. Germline-derived CDR1 and CDR2 are SGHVS and FQNEAQ. For the CDR3, the DNA is TGTGCCAGCAGCTCCGCCGGTACAGGTCCACCCCTCCACTTT. Translating it yields CASSSAGTGPPLHF.

As regards this clonotype: One junction end does not reproduce the germline sequence, and a read error may be involved. This chain joins TRBV16 and TRBJ1-3; no clear D. The CDR3 extends over 15 amino acids. Germline loops: CDR1 KGHSY, CDR2 FQNENV. This chain's CDR3 is CASSQSANQVYTVYF. As DNA, the CDR3 is TGTGCCAGCAGCCAATCGGCTAACCAAGTATACACCGTATATTTT.

This clonotype was picked up one time. The chain links TRBV7-2 to TRBJ1-5; D is perhaps TRBD1 (5 bases). This CDR3 region has 13 residues. Per the germline V gene, CDR1 is SGHTA and CDR2 is FQGNSA. V lost 3 bases to trimming and J lost 4 bases, with 7 bases between them. CDR3 DNA: TGTGCCAGCAGCTTCAGGGAAAATCAGCCCCAGCATTTT. This gives the protein CASSFRENQPQHF.

In this sample, this clonotype turned up many times. The junction does not match germline at one end; this may be a read error. The chain carries TRBV5-6 and TRBJ1-5; 7 nucleotides agree with TRBD1. The CDR3 totals 14 residues. Germline CDR1 and CDR2: SGHDT and YYEEEE. As DNA, the CDR3 is TGTGCCAGCAGCTCCGCGGACAGGCTTCAGCCCCCGCATTTT. This sequence encodes CASSSADRLQPPHF.

This clonotype was picked up many times. The chain couples TRBV20-1 to TRBJ2-7; 10 bases align to TRBD2. There are 15 residues in the CDR3. Germline lookup yields CDR1 DFQATT and CDR2 SNEGSKA (reference sequence). J was trimmed by 0 bases and V by 0 bases; bases with no gene match: 2. CDR3 loop: CSARDRTSGSYEQYF. Written as DNA, the CDR3 is TGCAGTGCTAGAGACCGGACTAGCGGCTCCTACGAGCAGTACTTC.

The rearrangement joins TRBV9 to TRBJ2-7; the match to TRBD1 covers 7 bases. The CDR3 length is 15 residues. Germline V gene lookup returns CDR1 SGDLS and CDR2 YYNGEE. With V trimmed by 3 bases and J by 1 base, 7 bases remained unmatched. The CDR3 bases are TGTGCCAGCAGCGCGGGGACAGAAAGTTCCTACGAGCAGTACTTC. The encoded protein is CASSAGTESSYEQYF.

This rearrangement joins TRBV19 to TRBJ2-7; tentatively, D is TRBD1 or TRBD2 (6 bases each). The CDR3 runs to 13 residues. Germline V gives CDR1 LNHDA, CDR2 SQIVND (reference sequence). V lost 5 bases to trimming and J lost 3 bases, with 11 bases between them. Here the CDR3 DNA reads TGTGCCAGTAGTGGAGGGGGAAACTACGAGCAGTACTTC. It translates to CASSGGGNYEQYF.